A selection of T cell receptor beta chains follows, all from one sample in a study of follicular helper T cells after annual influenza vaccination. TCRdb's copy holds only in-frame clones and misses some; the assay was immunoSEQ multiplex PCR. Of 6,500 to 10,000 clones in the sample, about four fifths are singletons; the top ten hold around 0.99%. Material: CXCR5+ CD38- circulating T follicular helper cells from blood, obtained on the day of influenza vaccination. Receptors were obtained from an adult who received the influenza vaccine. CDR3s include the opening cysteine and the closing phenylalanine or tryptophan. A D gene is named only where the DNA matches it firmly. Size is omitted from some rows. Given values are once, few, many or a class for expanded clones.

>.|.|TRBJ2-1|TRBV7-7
TGTGCCAGCAGCTTAATGGGGGCACAAAATGAGCAGTTCTTC
CASSLMGAQNEQFF
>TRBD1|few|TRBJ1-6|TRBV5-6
TGTGCCAGCAGCTTGGGAGGACAGGGGAGGTCACCCCTCCACTTT
CASSLGGQGRSPLHF
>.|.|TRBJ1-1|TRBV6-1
TGTGCCAGCAGTTATGAACGACAGTTTGAAGCTTTCTTT
CASSYERQFEAFF
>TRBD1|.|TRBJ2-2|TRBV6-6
TGTGCCAGCAGCCCCGGGACAGGGTTCTCCGGGGAGCTGTTTTTT
CASSPGTGFSGELFF
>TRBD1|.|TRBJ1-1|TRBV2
TGTGCCAGCAGTTCACAGGGGAGGGACACTGAAGCTTTCTTT
CASSSQGRDTEAFF
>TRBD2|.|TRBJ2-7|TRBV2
TGTGCCAGCAGTGAACGCGGGGGGATTTACGAGCAGTACTTC
CASSERGGIYEQYF
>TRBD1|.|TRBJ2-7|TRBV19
TGTGCCAGTAGTCCATGGGACAGATCTCACGAGCAGTACTTC
CASSPWDRSHEQYF
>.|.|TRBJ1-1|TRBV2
TGTGCCAGCAGGGAAGACAGAACCAACACTGAAGCTTTCTTT
CASREDRTNTEAFF
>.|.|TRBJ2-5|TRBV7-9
TGTGCCAGCAGCCACGACCCGCCTGAGACCCAGTACTTC
CASSHDPPETQYF
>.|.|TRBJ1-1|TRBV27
TGTGCCAGCAGTTTATCCGCAGCAGGGCGGGCTTTCTTT
CASSLSAAGRAFF
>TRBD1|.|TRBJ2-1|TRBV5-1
TGCGCCAGCAGCGAGAGACAGGGTTTTTCCGAGCAGTTCTTC
CASSERQGFSEQFF
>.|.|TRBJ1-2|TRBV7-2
TGTGCCAGCAGCCTCAGCGACGGAGTCTCTAACTATGGCTACACCTTC
CASSLSDGVSNYGYTF
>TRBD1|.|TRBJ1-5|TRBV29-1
TGCAGCGTCCAGGACAGGGGATTTCAGCCCCAGCATTTT
CSVQDRGFQPQHF
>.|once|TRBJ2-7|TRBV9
TGTGCCAGCAGCGTAGGGTCTACAGTCCACGAGCAGTACTTC
CASSVGSTVHEQYF
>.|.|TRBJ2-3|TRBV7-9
TGTGCCAGCAGCCTGGGCCAAGCGGAGCATACGCAGTATTTT
CASSLGQAEHTQYF
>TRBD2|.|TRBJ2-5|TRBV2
TGTGCCAGCAGTCTTTCTAGCGGCCAAGAGACCCAGTACTTC
CASSLSSGQETQYF
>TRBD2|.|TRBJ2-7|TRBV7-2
TGTGCCAGCAGCCTAGAGGCCTGGGATCCTAGCGGGGGGGCATACGAGCAGTACTTC
CASSLEAWDPSGGAYEQYF
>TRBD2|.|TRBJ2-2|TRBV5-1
TGCGCCAGCAGCTCTCCGAACATTAGCGGGGGGGCCTCCTTATCCGGGGAGCTGTTTTTT
CASSSPNISGGASLSGELFF
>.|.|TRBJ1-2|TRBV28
TGTGCCAGCAGTTTTGGTCAGGGGTACTATGGCTACACCTTC
CASSFGQGYYGYTF
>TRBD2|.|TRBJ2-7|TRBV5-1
TGCGCCAGCAGCTTAACTAGCGGCTCCTACGAGCAGTACTTC
CASSLTSGSYEQYF
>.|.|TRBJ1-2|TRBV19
TGTGCCAGTAGTAATACCTTGAGGCATGGCTACACCTTC
CASSNTLRHGYTF
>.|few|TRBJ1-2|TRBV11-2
TGTGCCAGCAGCTTAGAGGGCCGAGGCTACACCTTC
CASSLEGRGYTF
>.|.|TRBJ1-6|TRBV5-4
TGTGCCAGCAGCTTGGAAAGGGCTGGGTCACCCCTCCACTTT
CASSLERAGSPLHF
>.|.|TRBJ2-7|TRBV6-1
TGTGCCAGCAGACACAGGGACTCCTACGAGCAGTACTTC
CASRHRDSYEQYF
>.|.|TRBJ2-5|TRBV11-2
TGTGCCAGCAGCTTAGGGCCCGGGGGGACCCAGTACTTC
CASSLGPGGTQYF
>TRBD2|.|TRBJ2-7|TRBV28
TGTGCCAGCAGTTTGCGGCTAGCGGGCTACGAGCAGTACTTC
CASSLRLAGYEQYF
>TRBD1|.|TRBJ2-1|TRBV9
TGTGCCAGCAGCCCGGGACAGGGGAAATACAATGAGCAGTTCTTC
CASSPGQGKYNEQFF
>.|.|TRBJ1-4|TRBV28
TGTGCCAGCAGTTCCGGGGCTGAAAAACTGTTTTTT
CASSSGAEKLFF
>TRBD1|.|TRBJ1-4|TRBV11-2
TGTGCCAGCAGCTTAGCGGCAGGGGGGGAAAAACTGTTTTTT
CASSLAAGGEKLFF
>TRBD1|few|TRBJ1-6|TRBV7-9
TGTGCCAGCAGCTTAGCGCAGGGGGCTCGAAATTCACCCCTCCACTTT
CASSLAQGARNSPLHF
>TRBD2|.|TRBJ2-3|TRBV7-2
TGTGCCAGCAGCTTGAGCGGGGGTTTGGATACGCAGTATTTT
CASSLSGGLDTQYF
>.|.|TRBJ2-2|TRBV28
TGTGCCAGTCTGGACAGGAACACCGGGGAGCTGTTTTTT
CASLDRNTGELFF
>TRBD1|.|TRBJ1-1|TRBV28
TGTGCCAGCAGTCTACCCTTGGACAGGGGTAAAGCTTTCTTT
CASSLPLDRGKAFF
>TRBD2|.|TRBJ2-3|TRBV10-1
TGCGCCAGCAGTGAGATTGGACTAGCATCAGATACGCAGTATTTT
CASSEIGLASDTQYF
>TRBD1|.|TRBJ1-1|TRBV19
TGTGCCAGTAGTATGGTAGGGGGCCTAGCTTTCTTT
CASSMVGGLAFF
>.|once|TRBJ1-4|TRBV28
TGTGCCAGCAGTTCGCTTGTGCGTCCAACTAATGAAAAACTGTTTTTT
CASSSLVRPTNEKLFF
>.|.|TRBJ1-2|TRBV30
TGTGCCTGGAACCCTGCCCGGTCATCAGGCTACACCTTC
CAWNPARSSGYTF
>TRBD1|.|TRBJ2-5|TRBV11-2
TGTGCCAGCAGCTTAGTAACAGGGGCGACAGAGACCCAGTACTTC
CASSLVTGATETQYF
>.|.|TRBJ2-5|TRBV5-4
TGTGCCAGCAGCTTGAAGGCCGTACAAGAGACCCAGTACTTC
CASSLKAVQETQYF
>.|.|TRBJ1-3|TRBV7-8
TGTGCCAGCAGCTTACAACCCTCTGGAAACACCATATATTTT
CASSLQPSGNTIYF
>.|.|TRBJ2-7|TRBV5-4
TGTGCCAGCAGCTCCGTTGACTCCTACGAGCAGTACTTC
CASSSVDSYEQYF
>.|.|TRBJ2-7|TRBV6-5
TGTGCCAGCAGTACAGGAAGTTACGAGCAGTACTTC
CASSTGSYEQYF
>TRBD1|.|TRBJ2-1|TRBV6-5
TGTGCCAGCACTGACCGGGACAGGGGGGACAATGAGCAGTTCTTC
CASTDRDRGDNEQFF
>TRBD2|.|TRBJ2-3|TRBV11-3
TGTGCCAGCAGCCCGGGACTAACCTCCATCGGGGGGGCTAGCACAGATACGCAGTATTTT
CASSPGLTSIGGASTDTQYF
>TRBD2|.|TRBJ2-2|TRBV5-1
TGCGCCAGCAGTTCGACTAGCGGGGTTTATGTCGGGGAGCTGTTTTTT
CASSSTSGVYVGELFF
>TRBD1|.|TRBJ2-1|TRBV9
TGTGCCAGCACCCGACAGGGGGCGCAGGTCAATGAGCAGTTCTTC
CASTRQGAQVNEQFF
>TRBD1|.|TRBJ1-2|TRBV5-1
TGCGCCAGCAGCTTGCAGACAGGGTCAGGCTATGGCTACACCTTC
CASSLQTGSGYGYTF
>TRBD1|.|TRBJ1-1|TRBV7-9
TGTGCCAGCAGCTACGGACAGGGTCACACTGAAGCTTTCTTT
CASSYGQGHTEAFF
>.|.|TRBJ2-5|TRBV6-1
TGTGCCAGCAGTGAAAGTGGGGGTGGGAAGACCCAGTACTTC
CASSESGGGKTQYF
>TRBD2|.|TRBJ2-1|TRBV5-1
TGCGCCAGCAGGGCTAGCGGGGGGGCTATCAATGAGCAGTTCTTC
CASRASGGAINEQFF
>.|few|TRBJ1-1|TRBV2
TGTGCCAGCGGGGTCCATACTGAAGCTTTCTTT
CASGVHTEAFF
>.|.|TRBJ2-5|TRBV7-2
TGTGCCAGCAGCTTAGAGGCGTACCAAGAGACCCAGTACTTC
CASSLEAYQETQYF